These 24 T cell receptor beta chains were all obtained from the same sample, sequenced in a study of CD8+CD57+ T cells in acquired aplastic anemia. Selection for sequencing was limited to patients who had shown CD8+CD57+ cell expansion by flow cytometry. Both TCR beta VDJ combination and CDR3 sequence profiling were carried out. Genomic DNA was the template for this profiling. TCRdb reprocessed the reads with MiXCR, giving one entry per CDR3 protein. This sample has 400,000 to 600,000 distinct CDR3 sequences, with under 40% found just once. The sequenced sample was sorted CD4+, CD8+, or CD8+CD57+ T cells (not recorded which) from PBMCs. These receptors came from a human donor with aplastic anemia.

This clonotype occurred many times. CDR3 in amino acids: CASSQMGNNSPLHF. For the CDR3, the DNA is TGCGCCAGCAGCCAAATGGGGAATAATTCACCCCTCCACTTT. The rearrangement links TRBV4-3 to TRBJ1-6; D unresolved. V shed 2 bases and J shed 5 bases, with 7 bases lying between them. CDR1 and CDR2 from the germline V gene are LGHNA and YSLEER. This CDR3 is built from 14 residues.

About this clonotype: This may stem from a read error, because a much larger clone lies one nucleotide away. Without the conserved terminal phenylalanine or tryptophan, this CDR3 likely stems from a read error. The rearrangement links TRBV10-3 to TRBJ1-6, with a tentative D call TRBD1 (5 bases). CDR3 length equals 14 residues. Germline values: CDR1 ENHRY, CDR2 SYGVKD. CDR3 bases: TGTGCCAGCAGTGTAACAGGCACTAATTCACCCCTCCACTCT. Translation gives CASSVTGTNSPLHS.

Note on this clonotype: As the CDR3 is not closed by the conserved phenylalanine or tryptophan, this likely results from a read error. It is unclear where the CDR3 begins or ends on the DNA, so no DNA is shown, and the CDR3 is as TCRdb lists it. The CDR3: CASSEAAGSY. The chain has TRBV2 and TRBJ2-3; the table assigns TRBD2, which was not confirmed against the DNA. The CDR3 is made up of 10 amino acids, end residues included. Germline V gene lookup returns CDR1 SNHLY and CDR2 FYNNEI.

The rearrangement joins TRBV5-1 to TRBJ1-2; D gene ambiguous. The CDR3 contains 14 residues. Germline CDR1 reads SGHRS; CDR2 reads YFSETQ. Trimming removed 0 bases from V and 2 bases from J, with 8 bases in between. CDR3 amino acids: CASSLDSENYGYTF. CDR3 bases: TGCGCCAGCAGCTTGGATTCAGAGAACTATGGCTACACCTTC.

This clonotype was counted a few times. The chain recombines TRBV10-3 with TRBJ2-6; 7 bases line up with TRBD1. The germline CDR1 and CDR2 sequences are ENHRY and SYGVKD. Trimming at V came to 10 bases and at J to 0 bases, leaving 15 bases not matched to a gene. The CDR3 is 18 amino acids. CDR3 region: CATDKKGTEDSGANVLTF. CDR3 nucleotide sequence: TGTGCCACCGACAAGAAAGGGACAGAAGACTCTGGGGCCAACGTCCTGACTTTC.

This clonotype was seen a few times. CDR3 protein: CAWDRLAGEGEQYF. The CDR3 DNA sequence: TGTGCCTGGGATCGACTAGCGGGAGAAGGCGAGCAGTACTTC. The chain couples TRBV30 to TRBJ2-7; 12 bases are a match to TRBD2. J was trimmed by 6 bases and V by 5 bases; bases with no gene match: 8. The CDR3 has 14 amino acids. Germline CDR1 and CDR2: GTSNPN and SVGIG (reference sequence).

This clonotype was observed a few times. The chain links TRBV4-3 to TRBJ2-5; 15 bases are a match to TRBD2. The ends lost 3 bases at V and 3 bases at J; junction bases unmatched: 5. The germline V gene has CDR1 LGHNA and CDR2 YSLEER. The length of the CDR3 is 17 residues. CDR3 nucleotides: TGCGCCAGCAGCCAGATGGGACTAGCGGGGGGAGAAGAGACCCAGTACTTC. Its translation is CASSQMGLAGGEETQYF.

The rearrangement joins TRBV4-1 to TRBJ2-7; 10 bases are shared with TRBD2. Losses at the gene ends were 1 base for V and 2 bases for J; bases not matched to a gene: 5. Per germline, CDR1 MGHRA and CDR2 YSYEKL. CDR3 length: 16 amino acids. CDR3 amino acids: CASSQAQAGGPYEQYF. In DNA form, the CDR3 reads TGCGCCAGCAGCCAAGCCCAAGCGGGAGGGCCCTACGAGCAGTACTTC.

Worth noting for this clonotype: It may be a read error: a sequence one base away is much more abundant. Lacking the conserved final phenylalanine or tryptophan, this CDR3 likely reflects a read error. The chain recombines TRBV10-3 with TRBJ1-5; D gene ambiguous. V was cut by 10 bases and J by 1 base, with 14 bases left in between. The CDR3 spans 14 residues. CDR1 and CDR2 from the germline V gene are ENHRY and SYGVKD. CDR3 amino acids: CASSSRSSNQPQHV. The CDR3, as DNA: TGTGCCAGCAGCTCGAGATCCAGCAATCAGCCCCAGCATGTT.

The chain is built from TRBV9 and TRBJ1-4; TRBD1 matches 7 bases. This CDR3 contains 14 residues. V dropped 4 bases and J dropped 8; count of bases not matched to a gene: 8. CDR1 is SGDLS, CDR2 YYNGEE, per germline. In DNA form, the CDR3 reads TGTGCCAGCAGCCCAAGACAGGGAAGGGAAAAACTGTTTTTT. Translating gives CASSPRQGREKLFF.

Only one count was recorded for this clonotype. A read error may produce the germline difference seen at one junction end. This chain links TRBV4-1 with TRBJ1-1; the D is unclear. The CDR3 extends over 16 amino acids. CDR1 and CDR2 from the germline V gene are MGHRA and YSYEKL. In DNA form, the CDR3 reads TGCGTCAGCAGCCAAGATTTTGGCAGCGTTAACACTGAAGCTTTCTTT. It specifies CVSSQDFGSVNTEAFF.

The chain has TRBV15 and TRBJ1-6; TRBD1 aligns across 7 bases. Looked up from germline, CDR1 is LNHNV and CDR2 is YYDKDF (reference sequence). V was clipped by 10 bases and J by 8 bases; unmatched bases: 11. The CDR3 contains 14 residues. DNA for the CDR3: TGTGCCAGCAGTGATACAGGGGCTGATTCACCCCTCCACTTT. This encodes CASSDTGADSPLHF.

At least ten counts were recorded for this clonotype. The chain is built from TRBV19 and TRBJ1-5; D might be TRBD1 (6 bases). Deletions cut 7 bases from V and 3 bases from J, with 7 bases between. This CDR3 spans 12 amino acids. Germline CDR1 LNHDA, CDR2 SQIVND (reference sequence). The CDR3 region has the DNA TGTGCCAGTAACAGGGTCAATCAGCCCCAGCATTTT. This codes for CASNRVNQPQHF.

This clonotype was counted a few times. This chain connects TRBV6-1 to TRBJ1-2; 9 bases agree with TRBD1. The V gene end was trimmed by 6 bases and the J gene end by 7 bases; junction bases not matched to a gene: 9. Germline assignment: CDR1 MNHNS and CDR2 SASEGT. CDR3 length equals 14 residues. This CDR3 is CASRPGQGYSGYTF. DNA for the CDR3: TGTGCCAGCAGGCCGGGACAGGGTTATTCTGGCTACACCTTC.

The genes are TRBV30 and TRBJ1-5; D remains ambiguous. Between the trimmed V and J ends, which lost 2 bases and 5 bases, there was a span of 10 bases. The germline V gene encodes CDR1 GTSNPN and CDR2 SVGIG (reference sequence). The length of the CDR3 is 13 residues. CDR3: CAWSPRTDQPQHF. The CDR3 bases are TGTGCCTGGAGTCCCCGAACAGATCAGCCCCAGCATTTT.

The chain links TRBV7-9 to TRBJ2-7; D remains unclear. CDR1 is SEHNR and CDR2 is FQNEAQ in the germline V gene (reference sequence). This CDR3 region has 13 residues. V was pared by 3 bases and J by 6 bases, with 12 bases between. Here the CDR3 reads CASSLEPPSEQYF. As DNA, the CDR3 is TGTGCCAGCAGCTTGGAACCCCCATCCGAGCAGTACTTC.

CDR3 sequence reads: CATSRDRSGDLRHTQYF. The CDR3 DNA is TGTGCCACCAGCAGAGATAGAAGCGGGGACCTACGTCATACGCAGTATTTT. The chain couples TRBV15 to TRBJ2-3, with 7 bases identical to TRBD2. CDR1 and CDR2 (germline): LNHNV, YYDKDF (reference sequence). This CDR3 has 17 amino acids. V lost 0 bases to trimming and J lost 7 bases; unmatched junction nucleotides: 13.

The chain employs TRBV20-1 and TRBJ1-4; 9 bases are a match to TRBD1. The CDR3 has 14 residues. V lost 0 bases, J lost 6 bases, and 2 bases stayed unmatched. The V gene's germline CDR1 is DFQATT and CDR2 SNEGSKA (reference sequence). The CDR3 is CSAREDRGYEKLFF. CDR3 nucleotide sequence: TGCAGTGCTAGAGAGGACAGGGGATATGAAAAACTGTTTTTT.

This clonotype showed up just a few times. This rearrangement joins TRBV20-1 to TRBJ2-7; D might be TRBD1 (6 bases). Trimming left V 2 bases short and J 2 bases short, with 16 bases between. The CDR3 contains 15 residues. CDR1 and CDR2 from the germline V gene are DFQATT and SNEGSKA (reference sequence). This chain's CDR3 is CSARSAGTQTYEQYF. The CDR3 DNA reads TGCAGTGCTAGAAGCGCCGGGACACAAACCTACGAGCAGTACTTC.

This clonotype was recorded at least ten times. The J gene is TRBJ2-7, the V gene TRBV19; D remains ambiguous. Between the trimmed V and J ends, which lost 7 bases and 6 bases, there was a span of 19 bases. This CDR3 is built from 14 residues. The germline gives CDR1 LNHDA, CDR2 SQIVND (reference sequence). The CDR3 region has the DNA TGTGCCAGTACCGCCACTGCGGTCGGGTCCGAGCAGTACTTC. This sequence encodes CASTATAVGSEQYF.

This clonotype was observed at least ten times. The V gene is TRBV9, the J gene TRBJ2-3; D is unclear. V was trimmed by 2 bases and J by 5 bases, leaving 6 bases between them. Germline V gene sequence: CDR1 SGDLS, CDR2 YYNGEE. The CDR3 extends over 12 amino acids. The CDR3 DNA reads TGTGCCAGCAGCGTTCAAGGAGATACGCAGTATTTT. This translates into CASSVQGDTQYF.

Worth noting for this clonotype: This may be a read error, as it is one base from a much larger clone. The chain is built from TRBV7-6 and TRBJ2-3, with 10 bases matching TRBD2. This CDR3 has 15 residues. Germline assignment: CDR1 SGHVS and CDR2 FNYEAQ. CDR3 loop: CATAGLAGGTDTQYF. The CDR3 DNA is TGTGCTACAGCTGGTCTAGCGGGGGGCACAGATACGCAGTATTTT.

The V and J genes are TRBV28 and TRBJ1-6; D remains ambiguous. The CDR3 has 17 amino acids. Trimming pared 3 bases from V and 7 bases from J, leaving 19 bases between. Germline CDR1 and CDR2: MDHEN and SYDVKM. CDR3 nucleotides: TGTGCCAGCAGTTTCATCCTAAGCGACCCCTTGAATTCACCCCTCCACTTT. Amino acids: CASSFILSDPLNSPLHF. Using reference TRBV28 and TRBJ1-6 for the parts outside the CDR3, the full variable domain is DVKVTQSSRYLVKRTGEKVFLECVQDMDHENMFWYRQDPGLGLRLIYFSYDVKMKEKGDIPEGYSVSREKKERFSLILESASTNQTSMYLCASSFILSDPLNSPLHFGNGTRLTVT.

A few counts support this clonotype. The chain is built from TRBV5-6 and TRBJ2-7; TRBD1 or TRBD2 may be the D gene (5 bases each). The CDR3 is made up of 14 amino acids. From germline, CDR1 is SGHDT and CDR2 YYEEEE. Between the trimmed V and J ends, which lost 0 bases and 3 bases, there was a span of 10 bases. CDR3 residues: CASSLEGRNYEQYF. The CDR3 DNA reads TGTGCCAGCAGCTTGGAGGGACGGAACTACGAGCAGTACTTC.